This T cell receptor (beta chain) stems from a study of control samples from healthy donors and cancer patients. Trimming pared 1 base from V and 3 bases from J, leaving 6 bases between. The CDR3 has 13 residues. Per the germline V gene, CDR1 is MDHEN and CDR2 is SYDVKM. The protocol was immunoSEQ multiplex PCR, while the TCRdb copy is restricted to in-frame clones and leaves out a portion. The sample consists of about 43,000 clones, around 94% of them appearing once. This receptor was identified in a man in his sixties in good health. Sample: blood. This chain connects TRBV28 to TRBJ2-5; D unresolved. This CDR3 is CASSLSPKETQYF. The CDR3 DNA reads as TGTGCCAGCAGTTTATCTCCTAAAGAGACCCAGTACTTC.